Below, one T cell receptor beta chain is given with its context. As yet, its antigen is unknown. Universal primer sites and UMIs were introduced during 5'RACE template-switching synthesis of TCR cDNA. MiXCR, run by TCRdb on the 5' RACE reads, gives a single entry per CDR3 protein. The sample gives some 290,000 distinct CDR3 sequences, around 10% of which show up once; under 4% is in the top ten. These data originate in a study of T cells after yellow fever vaccination. Study-level information: SMART-Seq v4 Ultra Low Input handled preparation of low-cell-number fractions. General study points: Most clones from primary vaccination were detected again post-booster (around 96% CD4, around 90% CD8). The secondary response peaked faster, at day 5 versus 15, but was weaker.

The CDR3 runs to 16 residues. Deletions cut 5 bases from V and 0 bases from J, with 14 bases between. Sequenced material: CD4+ T cells sorted from PBMCs, taken 45 days after the yellow fever booster vaccination. The rearrangement joins TRBV12-3 or TRBV12-4 to TRBJ1-3; possibly TRBD1 for D (6 bases). This sequence originates from a man aged 18 to 30 who received the YFV17D yellow fever vaccine. DNA for the CDR3: TGTGCCAGCAGTCCCCGGACAGTGTTCTCTGGAAACACCATATATTTT. This sequence encodes CASSPRTVFSGNTIYF.